The 6 T cell receptor beta chains below all came from one sample that was sequenced in a study of T cell repertoires in cytomegalovirus infection. Using its own MiXCR run on the reads, TCRdb lists one record per CDR3 protein. This sample carries approximately 250,000 distinct CDR3 sequences, approximately 22% of them seen once, and the ten largest clones take about 18%. The sequencing sample was made of CD8+ T cells from PBMCs. The receptors here all came from a human donor in good health (CMV status not recorded). Some clones in this sample may be carry-over from other donors' samples.

The V and J genes are TRBV7-9 and TRBJ1-1, with a possible D match to TRBD1 (6 bases). The CDR3 spans 15 residues. Trimming shortened V by 7 bases and J by 1 base, and 16 bases separated the two germline ends. Germline V CDR1 and CDR2: SEHNR, FQNEAQ (reference sequence). Here the CDR3 DNA reads TGTGCCAGCATCCCGGCGAACAGGGAGAACACTGAAGCTTTCTTT. Translating it yields CASIPANRENTEAFF.

This clonotype has just a few counts. CDR3 sequence reads: CATSGPLDYGYTF. DNA for the CDR3: TGTGCCACCAGTGGTCCGCTTGACTATGGCTACACCTTC. V usage is TRBV24-1 and J usage is TRBJ1-2, with D unclear. In germline, CDR1 is KGHDR, CDR2 SFDVKD. CDR3 size: 13 residues. V lost 5 bases and J 3 bases, leaving 9 bases between the germline ends.

This clonotype has a handful of counts. The chain carries TRBV28 and TRBJ1-2; no definite D call. V was cut by 5 bases and J by 4 bases, with 14 bases left in between. CDR3 length equals 14 residues. CDR1 MDHEN and CDR2 SYDVKM come from the germline V gene. Here the CDR3 DNA reads TGTGCCAGCAGTCCGAGGCAGGCGTTCTATGGCTACACCTTC. It specifies CASSPRQAFYGYTF.

This clonotype occurred a few times. The chain recombines TRBV11-2 with TRBJ1-1, with D maybe TRBD1 (5 bases). The V gene lost 5 bases and the J gene lost 4 bases, with 11 bases spanning the gap. The germline V gene has CDR1 SGHAT and CDR2 FQNNGV. The length of the CDR3 is 13 residues. DNA for the CDR3: TGTGCCAGCAGCCATCCAGGGCCCACTGAAGCTTTCTTT. Translated: CASSHPGPTEAFF.

V is TRBV20-1 and J is TRBJ2-1; D may be TRBD1 (6 bases). CDR1 and CDR2 (germline): DFQATT, SNEGSKA (reference sequence). V lost 6 bases and J lost 2, with 17 bases in between. The CDR3 totals 15 residues. The CDR3 DNA reads TGCAGTGCAGAAGGGGGTCTCGGCACCTACAATGAGCAGTTCTTC. Residues: CSAEGGLGTYNEQFF.

This clonotype appeared a single time. The chain has TRBV7-2 and TRBJ1-4, with D tentatively TRBD1 (5 bases). The germline CDR1 and CDR2 sequences are SGHTA and FQGNSA. The CDR3 loop spans 15 amino acids. Between the trimmed V and J ends, which lost 1 base and 7 bases, there was a span of 13 bases. CDR3: CASSLGSGKSEKLFF. CDR3 DNA sequence: TGTGCCAGCAGCTTAGGGTCAGGGAAGAGTGAAAAACTGTTTTTT.